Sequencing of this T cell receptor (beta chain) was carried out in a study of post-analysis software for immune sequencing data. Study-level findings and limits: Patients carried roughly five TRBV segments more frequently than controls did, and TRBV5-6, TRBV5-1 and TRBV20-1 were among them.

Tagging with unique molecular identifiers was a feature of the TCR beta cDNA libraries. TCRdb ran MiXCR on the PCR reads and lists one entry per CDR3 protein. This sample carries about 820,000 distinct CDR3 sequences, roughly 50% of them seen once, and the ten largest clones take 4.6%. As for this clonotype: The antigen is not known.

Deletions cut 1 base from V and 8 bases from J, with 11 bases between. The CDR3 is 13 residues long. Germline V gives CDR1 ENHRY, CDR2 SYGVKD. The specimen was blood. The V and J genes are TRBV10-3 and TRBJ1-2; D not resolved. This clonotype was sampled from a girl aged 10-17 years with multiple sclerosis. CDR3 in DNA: TGTGCCATCAGTGAGTGGAAGGCTGGGGGCTACACCTTC. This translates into CAISEWKAGGYTF.